This TCR beta chain derives from a study of cytomegalovirus exposure and HLA in healthy donors. Study outcomes and limitations: The authors confirmed in vitro that a few CMV-associated chains were specific for CMV antigens. According to reports, the classifier identified cytomegalovirus status with high specificity and sensitivity.

As to this clone: Its target is not known.

Sequencing was performed with immunoSEQ multiplex PCR; in TCRdb, only in-frame clones are kept and a portion is missing. The table has tens of thousands of clones, less than 96% seen once. The V gene end was trimmed by 10 bases and the J gene end by 0 bases; junction bases not matched to a gene: 6. CDR1 is MNHEY and CDR2 is SVGAGI in the germline V gene. The length of the CDR3 is 14 residues. This chain links TRBV6-5 with TRBJ2-1; TRBD2 matches at 7 bases. Specimen: PBMCs. The clonotype originates from a man aged 18 to 30 in good health and CMV-seropositive. The CDR3 DNA is TGTGCCACCAAAGCGGGGAGCTCCTACAATGAGCAGTTCTTC. It specifies CATKAGSSYNEQFF.